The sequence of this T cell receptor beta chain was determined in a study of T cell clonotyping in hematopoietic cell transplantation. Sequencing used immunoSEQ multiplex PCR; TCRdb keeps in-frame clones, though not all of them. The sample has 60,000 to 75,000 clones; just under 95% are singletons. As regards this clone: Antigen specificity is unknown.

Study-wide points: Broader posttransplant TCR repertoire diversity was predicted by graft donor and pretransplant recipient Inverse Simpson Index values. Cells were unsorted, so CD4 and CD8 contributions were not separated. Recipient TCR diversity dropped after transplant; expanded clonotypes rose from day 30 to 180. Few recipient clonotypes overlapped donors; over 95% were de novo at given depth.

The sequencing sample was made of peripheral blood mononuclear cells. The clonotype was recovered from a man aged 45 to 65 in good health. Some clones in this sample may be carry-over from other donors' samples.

The CDR3 nucleotides are TGTGCCAGCAGCCCCTCTTCGGGGCCTACCGGGGAGCTGTTTTTT. Amino acids: CASSPSSGPTGELFF. The genes are TRBV6-1 and TRBJ2-2; D assignment may be TRBD1 or TRBD2 (5 bases each). Trimming took 6 bases from V and 5 from J, leaving 16 bases between them. Germline loops: CDR1 MNHNS, CDR2 SASEGT. The CDR3 length is 15 residues.